This T cell receptor beta chain was retrieved from a study of blood T cell repertoires in COVID-19. Overall study: Each recovered donor of Cohort 3 presented with two negative PCRs, clearance, or symptom resolution. The United States, Italy and Spain supplied acute and convalescent COVID-19 samples.

CDR1 and CDR2 (germline): GTSNPN, SVGIG (reference sequence). Germline trimming cut 0 bases from V and 5 bases from J; bases unmatched to any gene: 10. The CDR3 consists of 15 residues. The study recruited people aged about 18 to 95 years across about two dozen US areas. The authors' processing: Estimation of nucleated cell counts was performed using reference gene primer amplification. Sequencing used immunoSEQ multiplex PCR; TCRdb keeps in-frame clones, though not all of them. V and J calls and clone size are copied from that table; D and trimming were computed from the DNA. The sample has 200,000 to 250,000 clones, 70% to 90% seen once.

The chain employs TRBV30 and TRBJ2-7, with 7 bases lining up with TRBD2. This sequence was found in a woman in her fifties or sixties in a cohort exposed to, infected with or recovered from COVID-19 (not recorded which). Source material: PBMCs or T cells enriched from blood (not recorded which). CDR3 region: CAWSVGGSPGDEQYF. CDR3 bases: TGTGCCTGGAGTGTGGGAGGGTCTCCTGGGGACGAGCAGTACTTC.